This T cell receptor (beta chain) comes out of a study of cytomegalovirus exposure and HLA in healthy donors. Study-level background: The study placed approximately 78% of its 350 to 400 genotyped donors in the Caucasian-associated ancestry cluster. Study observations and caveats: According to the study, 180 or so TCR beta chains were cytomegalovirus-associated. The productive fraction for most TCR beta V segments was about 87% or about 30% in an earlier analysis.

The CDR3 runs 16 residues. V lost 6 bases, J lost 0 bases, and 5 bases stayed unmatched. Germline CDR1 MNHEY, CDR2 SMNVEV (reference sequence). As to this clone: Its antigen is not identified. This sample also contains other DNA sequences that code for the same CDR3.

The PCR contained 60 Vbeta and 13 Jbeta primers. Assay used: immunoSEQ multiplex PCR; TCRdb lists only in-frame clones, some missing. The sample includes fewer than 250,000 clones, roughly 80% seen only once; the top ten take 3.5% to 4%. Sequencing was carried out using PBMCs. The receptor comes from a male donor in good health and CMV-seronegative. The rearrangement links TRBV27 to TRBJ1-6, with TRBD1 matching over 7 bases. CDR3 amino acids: CASSLDRDSYNSPLHF. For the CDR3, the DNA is TGTGCCAGCAGCCTCGACAGGGACTCCTATAATTCACCCCTCCACTTT.